The clone carrying this T cell receptor beta chain was counted only a few times. Its antigen is still unknown. The germline V gene encodes CDR1 DFQATT and CDR2 SNEGSKA (reference sequence). V dropped 3 bases and J dropped 7 bases, with 9 bases sitting between them. CDR3 length equals 11 residues. This sample is drawn from a study of OX40 agonist ivuxolimab in advanced cancers. Turning to the study itself: At doses from 0.01 to 10 mg/kg, patients were given intravenous ivuxolimab every 2 weeks.

Clones were sequenced by immunoSEQ multiplex PCR, and TCRdb holds only the in-frame ones, with some missing. The sample shows tens of thousands of clones, 75% to 90% of them seen only once. Study-wide results and caveats: Doses of 0.1 to 3.0 mg/kg were accompanied by clonal expansion of CD4+ and CD8+ blood T cells by week 6.

This TCR was recovered from an adult with an advanced solid tumor such as melanoma, head and neck, liver or kidney cancer. The specimen comprised CD4+ or CD8+ T cells sorted from blood, sampled in a trial of the OX40 agonist ivuxolimab. V gene TRBV20-1 combines with J gene TRBJ1-1; D is uncertain. CDR3 protein: CSASLLSEAFF. CDR3 DNA: TGCAGTGCTAGTCTGTTGAGTGAAGCTTTCTTT.